The 20 T cell receptor beta chains below were found in one sample sequenced in a study of patients and donors after allogeneic stem cell transplantation. TCRdb reprocessed the RT-PCR reads via MiXCR and lists one record per CDR3 protein. The data show 900,000 to 1,000,000 distinct CDR3 sequences, with more than 15% seen just once and roughly 6% held by the top ten. The sequenced sample consisted of blood, either unsorted or a sorted T cell fraction (not recorded which). Receptor source: a human donor who was either an allogeneic HSCT recipient or a stem cell or donor lymphocyte infusion donor (not recorded which). It is not recorded whose cells these are; they may come from a transplant donor.

This rearrangement joins TRBV12-3 or TRBV12-4 to TRBJ2-2; possibly TRBD1 for D (6 bases). The CDR3 has 15 residues. V lost 10 bases and J 8 bases, leaving 23 bases between the germline ends. CDR3 nucleotide sequence: TGTGCCATCCGGACCGGGACACTGACTGGGGGGGAGCTGTTTTTT. This encodes CAIRTGTLTGGELFF.

The rearrangement uses TRBV5-1 and TRBJ2-7; the D is unclear. Germline loops: CDR1 SGHRS, CDR2 YFSETQ. This CDR3 has 15 amino acids. The V and J ends lost 0 bases and 2 bases respectively, with 12 bases between them. This CDR3 reads CASSLGTPQTYEQYF. Here the CDR3 DNA reads TGCGCCAGCAGCTTGGGAACCCCCCAGACCTACGAGCAGTACTTC.

This chain links TRBV7-6 with TRBJ2-3; 9 nucleotides line up with TRBD2. The CDR3 has 18 residues. The germline V gene encodes CDR1 SGHVS and CDR2 FNYEAQ. V was pared by 1 base and J by 2 bases, with 10 bases of the junction left unmatched. The CDR3: CASSLDDERGVYTDTQYF. For the CDR3, the DNA is TGTGCCAGCAGCTTAGACGACGAGCGGGGGGTCTACACAGATACGCAGTATTTT.

This sequence joins TRBV20-1 and TRBJ2-2; TRBD1 aligns across 11 bases. CDR1 and CDR2 from the germline V gene are DFQATT and SNEGSKA (reference sequence). The CDR3 totals 14 residues. J lost 6 bases, V lost 4 bases, and 4 bases had no gene match. In nucleotides, the CDR3 is TGCAGTGCTAAAGGACAGGGGGCCGCCGGGGAGCTGTTTTTT. Translation: CSAKGQGAAGELFF.

This clonotype was seen more than once but under ten times. The rearrangement joins TRBV12-3 or TRBV12-4 to TRBJ2-1; 12 bases map to TRBD2. Trimming removed 2 bases from V and 16 bases from J; junction bases left unmatched: 3. The CDR3 has 12 amino acids. The CDR3 coding sequence is TGTGCCAGCAGTTTAACTAGCGGGGGGCAATTCTTC. Its translation: CASSLTSGGQFF.

The chain joins TRBV2 to TRBJ1-6; D gene ambiguous. The V end was cut by 1 base, the J end by 6 bases, with 7 bases between. Germline V gives CDR1 SNHLY, CDR2 FYNNEI. The CDR3 consists of 14 residues. The CDR3 protein is CASSEVPFNSPLHF. CDR3 coding DNA: TGTGCCAGCAGTGAAGTGCCTTTTAATTCACCCCTCCACTTT.

The chain couples TRBV27 to TRBJ2-2; no definite D call. The CDR3 length is 17 residues. Deletions cut 5 bases from V and 5 bases from J, with 21 bases between. CDR1 and CDR2 from the germline V gene are MNHEY and SMNVEV (reference sequence). The CDR3, as DNA: TGTGCCAGCAGTCCCCACGGCACAAGGCACAGAACCGGGGAGCTGTTTTTT. It specifies CASSPHGTRHRTGELFF.

This chain uses TRBV6-5 with TRBJ2-1; the match to TRBD2 covers 9 bases. With V trimmed by 2 bases and J by 5 bases, 13 bases remained unmatched. CDR1 is MNHEY and CDR2 is SVGAGI in the germline V gene. CDR3 length: 18 residues. The CDR3 DNA follows: TGTGCCAGCAGTTACCTAAACCCACTAGCGGGTAGGAACAATGAGCAGTTCTTC. It codes for CASSYLNPLAGRNNEQFF.

This chain joins TRBV12-3 or TRBV12-4 and TRBJ1-4; no clear D. V dropped 8 bases and J dropped 6 bases, with 16 bases sitting between them. The CDR3 has 14 residues. In nucleotides, the CDR3 is TGTGCCAGCCCTAAAGGGATGAGTTATGAAAAACTGTTTTTT. It is translated as CASPKGMSYEKLFF.

J is TRBJ1-5 and V is TRBV29-1; possible D gene TRBD1, 5 bases. The CDR3 runs to 12 residues. The germline V gene has CDR1 SQVTM and CDR2 ANQGSEA. Trimming took 4 bases from V and 5 from J, leaving 9 bases between them. The CDR3 DNA is TGCAGCGTTGGCGGGGCCGATCAGCCCCAGCATTTT. It translates to CSVGGADQPQHF.

In this sample, this clonotype turned up a few times. V usage is TRBV4-2 and J usage is TRBJ1-1; TRBD1 might be the D (5 bases). CDR3 size: 17 residues. Germline loops: CDR1 LGHNA, CDR2 YNFKEQ. The V end lost 2 bases, the J end lost 5 bases, and 21 bases lay between the germline ends. CDR3 sequence: CASSQPRQFRGGTEAFF. The CDR3 region has the DNA TGTGCCAGCAGCCAACCCCGACAGTTTCGGGGGGGAACTGAAGCTTTCTTT.

The chain couples TRBV2 to TRBJ2-5, with 7 bases matching TRBD1. V trimming: 7 bases; J trimming: 2 bases; junction bases outside the gene matches: 7. Germline values: CDR1 SNHLY, CDR2 FYNNEI. The CDR3 has 14 amino acids. The CDR3 nucleotides read TGTGCCAGCACCCGAGGGGACAGACAAGAGACCCAGTACTTC. It translates to CASTRGDRQETQYF.

The rearrangement joins TRBV2 to TRBJ2-7; 8 bases map to TRBD2. The CDR3 has 14 residues. The germline gives CDR1 SNHLY, CDR2 FYNNEI. V lost 6 bases and J lost 3; bases outside the gene matches: 7. CDR3 sequence (DNA): TGTGCCAGCAGGGAGGGACTAGGGAACTACGAGCAGTACTTC. Its protein product is CASREGLGNYEQYF.

Only a few counts were recorded for this clonotype. V and J are TRBV11-3 and TRBJ1-1; 8 bases align to TRBD1. V was pared by 5 bases and J by 6 bases, with 5 bases of the junction left unmatched. From germline, CDR1 is SGHNT and CDR2 YENEEA. The CDR3 covers 13 residues. CDR3 nucleotide sequence: TGTGCCAGCAGCGGGACAGGTATGGCTGAAGCTTTCTTT. It is translated as CASSGTGMAEAFF.

Remarks on this clonotype: The junction does not match germline at one end; this may be a read error. The V and J genes are TRBV7-6 and TRBJ2-3, with TRBD1 matching 8 bases. CDR3 length: 15 amino acids. Germline CDR1 and CDR2: SGHVS and FNYEAQ. CDR3: CASSLRAGGTNTQYF. In DNA, the CDR3 is TGTGCCAGCAGCTTACGAGCAGGGGGCACAAATACGCAGTATTTT.

The J gene is TRBJ2-7, the V gene TRBV9, with 9 bases lining up with TRBD1. The CDR3 consists of 16 residues. V gave up 0 bases and J gave up 6 bases; unmatched junction bases: 10. Germline lookup yields CDR1 SGDLS and CDR2 YYNGEE. The CDR3 sequence: CASSVASVTGGGEQYF. CDR3 nucleotides: TGTGCCAGCAGCGTAGCTTCGGTCACAGGGGGCGGCGAGCAGTACTTC.

The chain carries TRBV29-1 and TRBJ2-2; TRBD2 might be the D (5 bases). Looked up from germline, CDR1 is SQVTM and CDR2 is ANQGSEA. The V end lost 6 bases, the J end lost 6 bases, and 14 bases lay between the germline ends. The CDR3 has 13 residues. DNA for the CDR3: TGCAGCGTCGCCCGGAGGTCGGCCGGGGAGCTGTTTTTT. Its protein product is CSVARRSAGELFF.

The sample holds a few counts of this clonotype. The V and J genes are TRBV5-1 and TRBJ2-5; D is unresolved. The CDR3 runs to 13 residues. V lost 4 bases and J lost 5, with 12 bases in between. Germline loops: CDR1 SGHRS, CDR2 YFSETQ. The CDR3 bases are TGCGCCAGCAGCGGCAACAGTGGGGAGACCCAGTACTTC. Translated, it gives CASSGNSGETQYF.

This clonotype was recorded a few times. The chain links TRBV5-1 to TRBJ2-1, with 11 bases fitting TRBD1. There are 15 residues in the CDR3. The germline V gene encodes CDR1 SGHRS and CDR2 YFSETQ. V shed 5 bases and J 5 bases; nucleotides not matched to a gene: 6. The CDR3 bases are TGCGCCAGCAGATTCCGGGACAGGGGGAACAATGAGCAGTTCTTC. Protein: CASRFRDRGNNEQFF.

V is TRBV10-3 and J is TRBJ2-3; 10 nucleotides match TRBD2. Unmatched junction bases numbered 12, after V lost 6 bases and J lost 6 bases. From germline, CDR1 is ENHRY and CDR2 SYGVKD. The CDR3 runs to 16 residues. The CDR3 protein is CAIRSRTSGQKDTQYF. Here the CDR3 DNA reads TGTGCCATCAGATCCCGGACTAGCGGTCAAAAGGATACGCAGTATTTT.